One sample yielded the 26 T cell receptor beta chains listed below, sequenced in a study of T cells expressing NK-cell markers. With the 5' RACE reads reprocessed, TCRdb shows one record per CDR3 protein and no DNA. In total, the table holds 350,000 to 400,000 distinct CDR3 sequences. The sequenced sample consisted of blood T cells: a sorted CD56 or NKG2C T cell subset, CD4+ or CD8+ T cells, or bulk PBMC T cells (not recorded which). The receptors originated from a woman in her forties or fifties in good health.

V gene TRBV5-1 combines with J gene TRBJ2-5; TCRdb gives TRBD2 as the D gene, but with no DNA this cannot be confirmed. The CDR3 has 14 residues. CDR1 is SGHRS and CDR2 is YFSETQ in the germline V gene. The CDR3 region is CASSPTRILETQYF. The full variable domain, completed using reference TRBV5-1 and TRBJ2-5, is KAGVTQTPRYLIKTRGQQVTLSCSPISGHRSVSWYQQTPGQGLQFLFEYFSETQRNKGNFPGRFSGRQFSNSRSEMNVSTLELGDSALYLCASSPTRILETQYFGPGTRLLVL.

The chain is built from TRBV6-5 and TRBJ1-2. The CDR3 has 16 amino acids. Germline loops: CDR1 MNHEY, CDR2 SVGAGI. The CDR3 spells CASRGEGVPTNYGYTF.

This chain links TRBV18 with TRBJ1-1; TCRdb calls TRBD1, which cannot be checked without DNA. CDR1 is KGHSH, CDR2 LQKENI, per germline. The CDR3 contains 19 residues. The CDR3 region is CASSPGLIGQGRMNTEAFF.

The chain is built from TRBV7-9 and TRBJ2-7; TCRdb picks TRBD1, but there is no DNA to check that call. CDR1 is SEHNR, CDR2 FQNEAQ, per germline (reference sequence). The CDR3 is 12 amino acids. The CDR3 loop reads CASSLGWGEQYF.

This chain joins TRBV6-1 and TRBJ1-2. This CDR3 has 14 residues. Germline lookup yields CDR1 MNHNS and CDR2 SASEGT. Here the CDR3 reads CASSELSSPYGYTF.

The chain recombines TRBV4-1 with TRBJ2-5; TCRdb returns TRBD1, unconfirmable since there is no DNA. Germline V gene lookup returns CDR1 MGHRA and CDR2 YSYEKL. The CDR3 spans 16 residues. The chain's CDR3 is CASSQVPPDRAETQYF.

The rearrangement joins TRBV7-3 to TRBJ2-1; TCRdb's D call of TRBD2 is untestable without DNA. Germline V gene data show CDR1 as SGHTA and CDR2 as FQGTGA. The CDR3 contains 18 residues. The CDR3 loop is CASSYQAGLPSSYNEQFF.

The rearrangement joins TRBV12-5 to TRBJ1-1; with no DNA, the TCRdb D assignment of TRBD1 cannot be verified. The CDR3 spans 12 residues. Germline CDR1 reads LGHNT; CDR2 reads FRNRAP. The CDR3 loop is CASRGVSTEAFF.

This rearrangement joins TRBV5-6 to TRBJ2-1; with no DNA, the TCRdb D assignment of TRBD1 cannot be verified. Germline V gives CDR1 SGHDT, CDR2 YYEEEE. The CDR3 sequence is 15 residues long. CDR3 sequence reads: CASSANRGGYNEQFF.

The chain is built from TRBV18 and TRBJ2-5; TCRdb designates TRBD2, a call that cannot be tested without DNA. Germline V gene lookup returns CDR1 KGHSH and CDR2 LQKENI. The CDR3 contains 15 residues. The CDR3 loop reads CASSPTPSGSETQYF.

The chain combines TRBV20-1 with TRBJ2-1; TCRdb reports TRBD1, a call that lacks DNA to check it against. The CDR3 length is 12 residues. Germline values: CDR1 DFQATT, CDR2 SNEGSKA (reference sequence). CDR3 loop: CSALLTNNEQFF.

The gene calls are TRBV24-1 and TRBJ2-2. CDR1 and CDR2 (germline): KGHDR, SFDVKD. The CDR3 spans 14 residues. CDR3 in amino acids: CATSDFTDTGELFF.

The V gene is TRBV7-8, the J gene TRBJ2-1; TCRdb gives TRBD2 as the D gene, but with no DNA this cannot be confirmed. There are 12 residues in the CDR3. Germline V lookup: CDR1 SGHVS, CDR2 FQNEAQ. CDR3 sequence: CASSFSDSQQFF.

This rearrangement joins TRBV24-1 to TRBJ2-1; TCRdb outputs TRBD2, but without DNA this stays unchecked. The V gene's germline CDR1 is KGHDR and CDR2 SFDVKD. The CDR3 spans 15 residues. The CDR3: CATSLDGRAINEQFF.

V usage is TRBV7-8 and J usage is TRBJ2-1; TCRdb's D call, TRBD2, is unchecked because there is no DNA. This CDR3 spans 16 amino acids. Per the germline V gene, CDR1 is SGHVS and CDR2 is FQNEAQ. The CDR3 region is CASSLVRTRGGNEQFF. The full variable domain, with the rest looked up from reference TRBV7-8 and TRBJ2-1, is GAGVSQSPRYKVAKRGQDVALRCDPISGHVSLFWYQQALGQGPEFLTYFQNEAQLDKSGLPSDRFFAERPEGSVSTLKIQRTQQEDSAVYLCASSLVRTRGGNEQFFGPGTRLTVL.

The rearrangement uses TRBV19 and TRBJ2-4; TCRdb's assignment of TRBD2 cannot be checked, as there is no DNA. From germline, CDR1 is LNHDA and CDR2 SQIVND (reference sequence). The CDR3 runs 15 residues. The CDR3: CASTQTSGSKNIQYF.

The rearrangement joins TRBV5-1 to TRBJ1-2; TCRdb reports TRBD1, a call that lacks DNA to check it against. The germline gives CDR1 SGHRS, CDR2 YFSETQ. The CDR3 contains 14 residues. This CDR3 reads CASSFRTGEDGYTF.

This chain joins TRBV20-1 and TRBJ2-1; TCRdb lists TRBD2, though no DNA is available to test this call. Germline CDR1 reads DFQATT; CDR2 reads SNEGSKA (reference sequence). The CDR3 has 15 amino acids. The CDR3 sequence: CSAPRGSGSSNEQFF.

The chain carries TRBV27 and TRBJ2-3. CDR1 is MNHEY, CDR2 SMNVEV, per germline (reference sequence). The CDR3 sequence is 15 residues long. The CDR3 spells CASSSSRKITDTQYF.

The J gene is TRBJ1-1, the V gene TRBV18. The CDR3 sequence is 14 residues long. From germline, CDR1 is KGHSH and CDR2 LQKENI. The CDR3 loop reads CASSPQALNTEAFF.

The chain is built from TRBV7-9 and TRBJ2-1; TCRdb lists TRBD2, though no DNA is available to test this call. Germline CDR1 and CDR2: SEHNR and FQNEAQ (reference sequence). The CDR3 is 14 residues long. The CDR3 loop reads CATLSGRPRNEQFF.

The rearrangement links TRBV15 to TRBJ2-1; as DNA is missing, the TRBD1 call by TCRdb cannot be tested. Germline V gene sequence: CDR1 LNHNV, CDR2 YYDKDF (reference sequence). This CDR3 has 13 amino acids. CDR3 amino acids: CATWTVSDNEQFF.

V usage is TRBV12-3 or TRBV12-4 and J usage is TRBJ2-2. The CDR3 length is 15 residues. CDR3 sequence reads: CASTLIMTNTGELFF.

V usage is TRBV20-1 and J usage is TRBJ1-5; TCRdb's D call of TRBD1 is untestable without DNA. Germline V CDR1 and CDR2: DFQATT, SNEGSKA (reference sequence). This CDR3 is 13 amino acids long. CDR3 in amino acids: CSAISGGDQPQHF.

This chain uses TRBV5-6 with TRBJ1-1; absent DNA, TCRdb's TRBD1 call cannot be checked. Germline loops: CDR1 SGHDT, CDR2 YYEEEE. This CDR3 contains 15 residues. CDR3 sequence reads: CASSLSGSGNTEAFF.

The chain carries TRBV24-1 and TRBJ2-1. Germline V CDR1 and CDR2: KGHDR, SFDVKD. This CDR3 spans 13 amino acids. The chain's CDR3 is CATRDISYNEQFF.